The entry below describes one T cell receptor (beta chain). This clone was counted once. Its antigen specificity is not known. No much larger clone exists at a distance of one base, and base qualities are not known. Trimming removed 1 base from V and 0 bases from J; the gene matches leave 4 bases unexplained. Measured from the cysteine to the phenylalanine, the CDR3 is 18 residues long. Only the CDR3 part of the read is kept: 54 bases, read in frame from the first base. The germline V gene encodes CDR1 SGHTA and CDR2 FQGNSA. TCRbeta CDR3 regions were amplified from genomic DNA using the immunoSEQ Assay, a bias-controlled multiplex PCR. Turning to the authors' computational methods: Within the assay, amplification of reference gene primers was used to estimate how many nucleated cells each sample contained. Sequence reads were collapsed and filtered to measure the absolute abundance of every unique TCRbeta CDR3 rearrangement. For each sample, productive Simpson clonality was calculated as the square root of Simpson's diversity index across productive rearrangements. The table was pulled from immuneACCESS by TCRdb, which kept in-frame rearrangements only. Such tables lose some clones; where checked, under half of the loss comes from unresolved V genes, and the rest has no known cause. V and J calls plus clone size are reproduced from that table; the DNA served to infer D and trimming. The table for this sample lists roughly 68,000 clones; 90% of them were counted only once. The ten largest clones represent more than 0.4% of the sample.

At one collaborating source in Seattle, patients were enrolled during active infection and were followed longitudinally through the course of disease. Each collaborating institution followed its own protocols to collect whole blood in K2EDTA tubes. For TCRbeta analysis, collaborators shipped samples as frozen whole blood, isolated PBMCs, or DNA extracted from either of those sample types. The data belong to a study of blood T cell repertoires in COVID-19 (TCRdb year 2020). For context, the study as a whole: The collaborator samples originated in the United States, Italy and Spain and spanned the acute and convalescent phases of COVID-19. The prospective study material was composed of cDNA or gDNA derived from T cells, B-cell-depleted T cells, or PBMCs. The sample metadata nearly always contained a de-identified subject ID, COVID-19 status, age in years and sex. The repertoires were made available in a free public database intended to serve as a resource for research on the immune response to SARS-CoV-2. The dataset comprised deeply sampled blood TCRbeta repertoires from subjects exposed to, actively infected with, or recovered from COVID-19. The samples were drawn from two sources: the first 160 participants of the ongoing ImmuneRACE study, and some 1,300 subjects contributed by 6 global collaborators. Where HLA class I and class II types were available, the types were taken from metadata supplied by the sample provider, not from assay-based typing. Points the paper makes about the study in general: The quantity of clinical and demographic metadata differed by source and by participant and was supplied without curation.

Material: peripheral blood. The V gene is TRBV7-2 and the J gene is TRBJ2-3; 13 bases in the middle match TRBD2. The sequence came from a man aged 50 or older with COVID-19, enrolled during active disease. The CDR3 sequence is CASSLVGTSGISTDTQYF. The DNA sequence is as follows: TGTGCCAGCAGCTTAGTAGGGACTAGCGGGATTAGCACAGATACGCAGTATTTT.